This section outlines one T cell receptor (beta chain) sequence together with its context. The source of the sample is a study of shared clonotypes between healthy human individuals. Study overall: Per-donor plates numbered three CD4 naive, three CD4 memory, two CD8 naive and one CD8 memory.

Only in-frame clones appear in the TCRdb table, and some are missing; sequencing was by immunoSEQ multiplex PCR. There are about 92,000 clones in the sample; approximately 70% occur only once, and roughly 50% lies in the top ten. The TCR sequence derives from a young man in good health. Sequencing was performed on memory CD8+ T cells sorted from blood. Subset indicated: CD45RO+ cells pooled with CCR7-negative TemRA cells.

As DNA, the CDR3 is TGTGCCAGTGAGCGGGATGCGGACGGGGAGCTGTTTTTT. Translation gives CASERDADGELFF. This rearrangement joins TRBV2 to TRBJ2-2; 7 positions agree with TRBD2. Trimming took 9 bases from V and 7 from J; bases not matched to a gene: 8. CDR3 length: 13 amino acids. Germline CDR1 is SNHLY and CDR2 is FYNNEI.